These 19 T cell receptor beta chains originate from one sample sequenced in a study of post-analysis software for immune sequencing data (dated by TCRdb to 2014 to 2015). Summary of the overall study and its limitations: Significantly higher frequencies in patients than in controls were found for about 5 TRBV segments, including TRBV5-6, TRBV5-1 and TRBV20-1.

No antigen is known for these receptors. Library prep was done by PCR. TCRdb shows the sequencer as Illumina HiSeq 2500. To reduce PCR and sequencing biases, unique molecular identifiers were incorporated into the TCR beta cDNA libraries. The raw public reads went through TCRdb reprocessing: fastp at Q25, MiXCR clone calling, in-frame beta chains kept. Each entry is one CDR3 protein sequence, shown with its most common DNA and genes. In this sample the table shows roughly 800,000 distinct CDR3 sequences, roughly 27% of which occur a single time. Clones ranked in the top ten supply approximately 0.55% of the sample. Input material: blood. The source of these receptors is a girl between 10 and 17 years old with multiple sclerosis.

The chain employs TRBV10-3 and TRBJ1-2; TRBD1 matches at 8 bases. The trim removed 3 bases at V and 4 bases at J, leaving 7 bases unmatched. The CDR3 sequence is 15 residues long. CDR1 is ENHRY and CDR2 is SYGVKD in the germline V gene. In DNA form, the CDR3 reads TGTGCCATCAGTGATTACCAGCAGGGGGCCTATGGCTACACCTTC. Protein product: CAISDYQQGAYGYTF.

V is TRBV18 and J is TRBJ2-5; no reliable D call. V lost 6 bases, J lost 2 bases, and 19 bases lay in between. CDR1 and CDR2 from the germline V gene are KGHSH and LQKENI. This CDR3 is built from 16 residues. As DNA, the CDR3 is TGTGCCAGCTCCCTCTACTTCGCCTGGGGACAAGAGACCCAGTACTTC. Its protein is CASSLYFAWGQETQYF.

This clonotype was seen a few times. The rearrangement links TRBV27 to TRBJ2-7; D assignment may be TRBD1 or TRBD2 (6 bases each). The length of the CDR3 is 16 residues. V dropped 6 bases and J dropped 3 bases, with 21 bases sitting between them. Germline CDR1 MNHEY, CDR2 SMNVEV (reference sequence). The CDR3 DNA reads TGTGCCAGCAGGGGGGCTCAAGCGGGTGCATACTACGAGCAGTACTTC. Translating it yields CASRGAQAGAYYEQYF.

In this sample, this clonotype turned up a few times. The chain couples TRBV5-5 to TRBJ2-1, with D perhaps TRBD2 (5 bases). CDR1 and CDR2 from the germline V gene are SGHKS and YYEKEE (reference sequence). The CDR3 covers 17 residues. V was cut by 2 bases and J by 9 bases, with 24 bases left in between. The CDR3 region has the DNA TGTGCCAGCAGCTTAGCTTGGGAGTCCCTCGCTCATAGTGAGCAGTTCTTC. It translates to CASSLAWESLAHSEQFF.

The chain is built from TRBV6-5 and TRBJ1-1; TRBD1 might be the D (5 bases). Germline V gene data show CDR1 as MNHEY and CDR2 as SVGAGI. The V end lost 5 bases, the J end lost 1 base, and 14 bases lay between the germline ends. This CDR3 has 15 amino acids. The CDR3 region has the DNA TGTGCCAGCAGTGACCGATTGACAGCGAACACTGAAGCTTTCTTT. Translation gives CASSDRLTANTEAFF.

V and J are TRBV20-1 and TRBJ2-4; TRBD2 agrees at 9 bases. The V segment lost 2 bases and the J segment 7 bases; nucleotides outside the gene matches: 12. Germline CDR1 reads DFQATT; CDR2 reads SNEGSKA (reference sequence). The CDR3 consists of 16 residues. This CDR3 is CSARSLAGRSGNIQYF. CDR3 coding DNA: TGCAGTGCTAGAAGCCTAGCGGGGCGATCGGGTAACATTCAGTACTTC.

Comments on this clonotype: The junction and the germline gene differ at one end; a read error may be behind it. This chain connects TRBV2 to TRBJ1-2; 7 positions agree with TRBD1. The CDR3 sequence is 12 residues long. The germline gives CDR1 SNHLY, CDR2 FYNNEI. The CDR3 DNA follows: TGTGCCAGCAGAGGGACAGTCTATGGCCACACCTTC. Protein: CASRGTVYGHTF.

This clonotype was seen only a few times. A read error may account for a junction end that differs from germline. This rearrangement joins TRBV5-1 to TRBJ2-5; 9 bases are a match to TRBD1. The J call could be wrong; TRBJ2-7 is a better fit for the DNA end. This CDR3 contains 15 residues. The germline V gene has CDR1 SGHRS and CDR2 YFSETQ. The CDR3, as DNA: TGCGCCAACAGCTTGGCGGGGACAGGGATCGACGAGCAGTACTTC. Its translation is CANSLAGTGIDEQYF.

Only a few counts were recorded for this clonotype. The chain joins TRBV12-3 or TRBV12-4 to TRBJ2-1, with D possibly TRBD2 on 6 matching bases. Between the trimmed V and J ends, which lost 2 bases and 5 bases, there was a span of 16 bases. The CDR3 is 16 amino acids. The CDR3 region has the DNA TGTGCCAGCAGTTTAATTGGAATAGCGGAAGACAATGAGCAGTTCTTC. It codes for CASSLIGIAEDNEQFF.

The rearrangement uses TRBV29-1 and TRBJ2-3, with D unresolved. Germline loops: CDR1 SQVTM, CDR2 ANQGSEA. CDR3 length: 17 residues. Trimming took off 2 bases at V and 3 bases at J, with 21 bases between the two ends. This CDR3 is CSVEPPPSEETTDTQYF. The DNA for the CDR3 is TGCAGCGTTGAACCCCCTCCGTCAGAAGAAACGACAGATACGCAGTATTTT.

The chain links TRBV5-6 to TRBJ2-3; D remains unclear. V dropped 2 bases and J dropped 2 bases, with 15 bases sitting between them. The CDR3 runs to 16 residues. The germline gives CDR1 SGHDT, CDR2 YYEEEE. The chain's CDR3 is CASSFPAGQNTDTQYF. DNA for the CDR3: TGTGCCAGCAGCTTTCCCGCTGGCCAAAACACAGATACGCAGTATTTT.

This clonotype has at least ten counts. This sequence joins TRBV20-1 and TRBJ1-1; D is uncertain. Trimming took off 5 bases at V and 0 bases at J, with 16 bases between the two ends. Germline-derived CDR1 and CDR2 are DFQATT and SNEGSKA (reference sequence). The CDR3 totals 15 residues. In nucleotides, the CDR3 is TGCAGTGCTGCTAGACCGGGAACCATGAACACTGAAGCTTTCTTT. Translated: CSAARPGTMNTEAFF.

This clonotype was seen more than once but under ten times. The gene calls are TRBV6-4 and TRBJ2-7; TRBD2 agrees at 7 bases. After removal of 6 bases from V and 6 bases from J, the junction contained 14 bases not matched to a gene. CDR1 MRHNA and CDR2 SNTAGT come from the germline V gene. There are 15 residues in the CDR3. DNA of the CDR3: TGTGCCAGCAGCCGTGAGGCGGGAGTTTCAAGCGAGCAGTACTTC. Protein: CASSREAGVSSEQYF.

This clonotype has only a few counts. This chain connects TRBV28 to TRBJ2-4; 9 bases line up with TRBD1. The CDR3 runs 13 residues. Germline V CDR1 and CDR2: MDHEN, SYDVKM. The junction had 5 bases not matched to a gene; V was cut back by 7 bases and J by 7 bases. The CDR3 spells CASTGQGRNIQYF. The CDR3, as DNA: TGTGCCAGCACAGGACAGGGGAGGAACATTCAGTACTTC.

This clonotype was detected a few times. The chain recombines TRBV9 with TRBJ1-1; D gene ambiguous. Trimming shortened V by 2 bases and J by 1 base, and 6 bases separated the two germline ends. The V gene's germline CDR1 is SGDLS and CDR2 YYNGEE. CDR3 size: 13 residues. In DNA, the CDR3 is TGTGCCAGCAGCGTTAAGGGGAACACTGAAGCTTTCTTT. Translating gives CASSVKGNTEAFF.

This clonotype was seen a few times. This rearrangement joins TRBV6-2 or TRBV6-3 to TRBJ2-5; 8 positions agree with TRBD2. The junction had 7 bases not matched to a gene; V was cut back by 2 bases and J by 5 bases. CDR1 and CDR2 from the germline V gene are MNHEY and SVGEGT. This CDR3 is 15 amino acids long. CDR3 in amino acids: CASSYGPTSGETQYF. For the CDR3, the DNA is TGTGCCAGCAGTTACGGACCTACTAGCGGCGAGACCCAGTACTTC.

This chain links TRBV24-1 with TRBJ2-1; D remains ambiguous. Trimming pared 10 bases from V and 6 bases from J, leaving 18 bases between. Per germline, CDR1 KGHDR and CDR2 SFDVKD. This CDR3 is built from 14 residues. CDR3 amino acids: CATSTLSLCNEQFF. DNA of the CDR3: TGTGCCACTTCAACCCTCAGCCTTTGCAATGAGCAGTTCTTC.

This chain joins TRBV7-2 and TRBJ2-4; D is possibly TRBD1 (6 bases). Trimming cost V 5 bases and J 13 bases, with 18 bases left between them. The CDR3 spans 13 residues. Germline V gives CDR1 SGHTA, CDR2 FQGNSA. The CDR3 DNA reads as TGTGCCAGCAGCCCTACAGGGCCCAGGGAGCAGTACTTC. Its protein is CASSPTGPREQYF.

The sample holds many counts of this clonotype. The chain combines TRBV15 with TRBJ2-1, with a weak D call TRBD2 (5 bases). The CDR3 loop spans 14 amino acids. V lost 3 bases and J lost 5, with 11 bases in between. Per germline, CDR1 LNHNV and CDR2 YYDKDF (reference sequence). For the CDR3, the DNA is TGTGCCACCAGCAGCGGGATCCGGGACAATGAGCAGTTCTTC. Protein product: CATSSGIRDNEQFF. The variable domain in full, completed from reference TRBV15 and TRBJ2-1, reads DAMVIQNPRYQVTQFGKPVTLSCSQTLNHNVMYWYQQKSSQAPKLLFHYYDKDFNNEADTPDNFQSRRPNTSFCFLDIRSPGLGDTAMYLCATSSGIRDNEQFFGPGTRLTVL.